Each of the 20 T cell receptor beta chains below was sequenced from the same sample in a study of T cells in Graves' hyperthyroidism and ophthalmopathy. Researchers amplified the TCR beta CDR3 regions from RNA transcripts. The primer set for the first-round RT-PCR of the TCR CDR3 was HTBI. TCRdb used MiXCR to reprocess the multiplex PCR reads, holding one entry per CDR3 protein. This table holds roughly 840,000 distinct CDR3 sequences, more than 30% found once. The sequenced sample was blood. The source is a man between 18 and 35 years old with Graves' hyperthyroidism.

This sequence joins TRBV15 and TRBJ1-2; D ambiguous. This CDR3 has 13 amino acids. V shed 1 base and J shed 6 bases, with 9 bases lying between them. The germline CDR1 and CDR2 sequences are LNHNV and YYDKDF (reference sequence). In nucleotides, the CDR3 is TGTGCCACCAGCAGAGGGTTCGGGAATGGCTACACCTTC. It specifies CATSRGFGNGYTF.

This clonotype came up many times. The chain combines TRBV19 with TRBJ1-2; D gene unclear. Trimming pared 5 bases from V and 7 bases from J, leaving 14 bases between. This CDR3 comprises 13 residues. Germline CDR1 and CDR2: LNHDA and SQIVND (reference sequence). The CDR3 DNA follows: TGTGCCAGTAGTCTTTCCAGTGAGGGTGGCTACACCTTC. Protein product: CASSLSSEGGYTF.

This rearrangement joins TRBV2 to TRBJ2-2, with 10 bases lining up with TRBD1. The V and J ends lost 5 bases and 6 bases, in that order; junction bases with no gene match: 6. CDR3 length: 15 residues. Germline CDR1 SNHLY, CDR2 FYNNEI. The CDR3 reads CASSTNGQGAGELFF. The CDR3 bases are TGTGCCAGCAGTACGAACGGACAGGGGGCCGGGGAGCTGTTTTTT. The complete variable domain, with remaining parts taken from reference TRBV2 and TRBJ2-2, reads EPEVTQTPSHQVTQMGQEVILRCVPISNHLYFYWYRQILGQKVEFLVSFYNNEISEKSEIFDDQFSVERPDGSNFTLKIRSTKLEDSAMYFCASSTNGQGAGELFFGEGSRLTVL.

CDR3 nucleotide sequence: TGTGCCAGCACGCCGACCACGGGGCAGAAGAACTCACCCCTCCACTTT. This codes for CASTPTTGQKNSPLHF. The chain couples TRBV6-1 to TRBJ1-6, with D possibly TRBD1 on 5 matching bases. The CDR3 length is 16 residues. Germline V gene sequence: CDR1 MNHNS, CDR2 SASEGT. Trimming took off 7 bases at V and 10 bases at J, with 23 bases between the two ends.

This clonotype appeared once. This sequence joins TRBV9 and TRBJ1-4; unclear D gene. V lost 4 bases and J lost 0, with 25 bases in between. The germline gives CDR1 SGDLS, CDR2 YYNGEE. The CDR3 extends over 20 amino acids. CDR3 nucleotides: TGTGCCAGCAGCTCCGGATACAGCCTCAGCAACGTTGCAACTAATGAAAAACTGTTTTTT. This gives the protein CASSSGYSLSNVATNEKLFF.

J is TRBJ2-7 and V is TRBV2; 7 nucleotides line up with TRBD2. V lost 7 bases to trimming and J lost 1 base; unmatched junction nucleotides: 7. CDR1 is SNHLY and CDR2 is FYNNEI in the germline V gene. The CDR3 extends over 14 amino acids. CDR3 in DNA: TGTGCCAGCAACCCGCTAGCGGCTTCCTACGAGCAGTACTTC. Protein sequence: CASNPLAASYEQYF. Variable domain in full (rest from reference TRBV2 and TRBJ2-7): EPEVTQTPSHQVTQMGQEVILRCVPISNHLYFYWYRQILGQKVEFLVSFYNNEISEKSEIFDDQFSVERPDGSNFTLKIRSTKLEDSAMYFCASNPLAASYEQYFGPGTRLTVT.

V is TRBV19 and J is TRBJ2-6; no clear D. Germline V CDR1 and CDR2: LNHDA, SQIVND (reference sequence). This CDR3 has 14 residues. V gave up 9 bases and J gave up 2 bases, with 11 bases separating them. The CDR3 protein is CARWKGTGANVLTF. Here the CDR3 DNA reads TGTGCCAGGTGGAAGGGTACTGGGGCCAACGTCCTGACTTTC.

V is TRBV7-2 and J is TRBJ2-5; TRBD2 matches 16 bases. CDR1 and CDR2 (germline): SGHTA, FQGNSA. J was trimmed by 5 bases and V by 6 bases; bases with no gene match: 6. The CDR3 has 16 amino acids. The CDR3 DNA reads TGTGCCAGCAGTTCGCCGGGACTAGCGGGAGGGGAGACCCAGTACTTC. It codes for CASSSPGLAGGETQYF.

The chain links TRBV2 to TRBJ2-5, with D maybe TRBD2 (7 bases). Trimming took off 5 bases at V and 7 bases at J, with 20 bases between the two ends. Germline V gene lookup returns CDR1 SNHLY and CDR2 FYNNEI. This CDR3 has 15 amino acids. The CDR3 DNA sequence: TGTGCCAGCAGTTTCAGGGAGGGGGGTCCCAGGACCCAGTACTTC. This sequence encodes CASSFREGGPRTQYF.

The J gene is TRBJ2-2, the V gene TRBV7-3; either TRBD1 or TRBD2 may fit D (7 bases each). The germline V gene has CDR1 SGHTA and CDR2 FQGTGA. The CDR3 totals 14 residues. V gave up 4 bases and J gave up 7 bases, with 13 bases separating them. The CDR3 DNA reads as TGTGCCAGCAGCTACAGGGGAGGGGACGGGGAGCTGTTTTTT. This translates into CASSYRGGDGELFF.

This chain links TRBV12-5 with TRBJ1-1, with D perhaps TRBD1 (6 bases). This CDR3 contains 14 residues. V lost 1 base, J lost 3 bases, and 9 bases lay in between. Germline V lookup: CDR1 LGHNT, CDR2 FRNRAP. The CDR3 loop reads CASGLDREDTEAFF. The CDR3 DNA sequence: TGTGCTAGTGGTTTGGACAGGGAGGACACTGAAGCTTTCTTT.

This clonotype was counted at least ten times. One end of the junction does not line up with germline, which may come from a read error. The CDR3 loop is CASCDRGVETQYF. The CDR3 DNA reads as TGTGCCAGCTGTGACAGGGGGGTAGAGACCCAGTACTTC. The chain carries TRBV2 and TRBJ2-5, with 9 positions matching TRBD1. CDR1 SNHLY and CDR2 FYNNEI come from the germline V gene. The CDR3 extends over 13 amino acids.

V and J are TRBV27 and TRBJ2-7, with 13 positions matching TRBD2. J gave up 5 bases and V 8 bases, and 3 bases lay outside the gene matches. The CDR3 loop spans 13 amino acids. Looked up from germline, CDR1 is MNHEY and CDR2 is SMNVEV (reference sequence). This CDR3 reads CASGGLAGDEQYF. The CDR3 DNA sequence: TGTGCCAGCGGCGGACTAGCGGGAGACGAGCAGTACTTC.

This chain joins TRBV7-6 and TRBJ2-7, with 9 bases matching TRBD1. Germline V gives CDR1 SGHVS, CDR2 FNYEAQ. Trimming removed 6 bases from V and 2 bases from J; junction bases left unmatched: 5. CDR3 length: 14 residues. This CDR3 is CASSRTGETYEQYF. CDR3 in DNA: TGTGCCAGCAGTCGGACAGGGGAGACCTACGAGCAGTACTTC.

This sequence joins TRBV29-1 and TRBJ2-5, with a tentative D call TRBD2 (5 bases). The V and J ends lost 6 bases and 4 bases respectively, with 9 bases between them. Germline V gene data show CDR1 as SQVTM and CDR2 as ANQGSEA. The CDR3 runs to 11 residues. The CDR3 is CSVLGRETQYF. The CDR3 DNA reads TGCAGCGTGCTGGGGAGAGAGACCCAGTACTTC. The whole variable domain, filled in from reference TRBV29-1 and TRBJ2-5, reads SAVISQKPSRDICQRGTSLTIQCQVDSQVTMMFWYRQQPGQSLTLIATANQGSEATYESGFVIDKFPISRPNLTFSTLTVSNMSPEDSSIYLCSVLGRETQYFGPGTRLLVL.

This clonotype has just a few counts. This chain joins TRBV2 and TRBJ1-1; possible D gene TRBD1, 5 bases. Trimming pared 5 bases from V and 7 bases from J, leaving 26 bases between. The CDR3 spans 17 residues. The germline V gene has CDR1 SNHLY and CDR2 FYNNEI. This CDR3 reads CASSFVPGPSTRGEAFF. DNA for the CDR3: TGTGCCAGCAGTTTTGTTCCGGGACCGTCGACAAGAGGTGAAGCTTTCTTT.

The genes are TRBV12-3 or TRBV12-4 and TRBJ2-7, with D perhaps matching TRBD1 or TRBD2 (6 bases each). The V end was cut by 6 bases, the J end by 9 bases, with 18 bases between. The CDR3 has 13 amino acids. The CDR3 loop is CASRDGGTFGQYF. The DNA of the CDR3 is TGTGCCAGCAGGGACGGGGGCACTTTCGGGCAGTACTTC.

Only a few counts were recorded for this clonotype. The chain is built from TRBV20-1 and TRBJ1-1, with D perhaps matching TRBD1 (6 bases). The germline gives CDR1 DFQATT, CDR2 SNEGSKA (reference sequence). The CDR3 is 14 residues long. The germline V and J ends were trimmed by 0 bases and 5 bases, with 13 bases remaining between them. The CDR3 DNA sequence: TGCAGTGCTAGAGATCCGACAAGGGGGACTGAAGCTTTCTTT. Residues: CSARDPTRGTEAFF.

In its sample, this clonotype was seen a few times. This chain uses TRBV4-2 with TRBJ1-3, with D hard to call. The CDR3 totals 13 residues. The germline V and J ends were trimmed by 5 bases and 4 bases, with 9 bases remaining between them. Germline assignment: CDR1 LGHNA and CDR2 YNFKEQ. The CDR3 loop is CASSKTRGNTIYF. Written as DNA, the CDR3 is TGTGCCAGCAGCAAGACTCGGGGAAACACCATATATTTT.

A note on this clonotype: Compared with germline, one end of the junction differs, possibly owing to a read error. The chain joins TRBV2 to TRBJ1-5; 9 positions agree with TRBD1. Germline CDR1 and CDR2: SNHLY and FYNNEI. The CDR3 length is 16 residues. DNA for the CDR3: TGCGCCAGCAGCCGGAGCACCGGGACAGGGAATCAGCCCCAGCATTTT. Protein product: CASSRSTGTGNQPQHF.